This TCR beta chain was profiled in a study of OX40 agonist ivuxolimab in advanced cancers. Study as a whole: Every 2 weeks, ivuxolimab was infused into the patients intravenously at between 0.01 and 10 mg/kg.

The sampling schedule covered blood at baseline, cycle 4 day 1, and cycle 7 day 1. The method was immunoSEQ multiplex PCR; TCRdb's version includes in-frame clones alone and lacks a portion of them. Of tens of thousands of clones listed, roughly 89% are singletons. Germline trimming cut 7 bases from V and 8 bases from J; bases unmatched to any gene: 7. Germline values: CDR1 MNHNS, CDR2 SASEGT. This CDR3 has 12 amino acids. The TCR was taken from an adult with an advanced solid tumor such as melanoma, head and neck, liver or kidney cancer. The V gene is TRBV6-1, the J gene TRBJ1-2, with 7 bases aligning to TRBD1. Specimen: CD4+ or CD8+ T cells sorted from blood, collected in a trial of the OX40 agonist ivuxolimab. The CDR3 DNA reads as TGTGCCAGCAATAGACAGGGTAAAGGCTACACCTTC. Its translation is CASNRQGKGYTF.